Following are 32 T cell receptor beta chains from one sample sequenced in a study of blood T cells in healthy people across ages. The second PCR ran 7 to 11 cycles with a sample-barcoded 5' primer and J-beta primers. TCRdb called the 5' RACE reads again in MiXCR, with one record for every CDR3 protein. The sample has 380,000 or so distinct CDR3 sequences, approximately 52% seen once; the top ten hold under 65%. Sequenced: blood. All receptors derive from a man between 60 and 70 years old in good health.

V is TRBV11-2 and J is TRBJ2-2; D is ambiguous. There are 14 residues in the CDR3. V shed 3 bases and J shed 5 bases, with 10 bases lying between them. Germline assignment: CDR1 SGHAT and CDR2 FQNNGV. CDR3 in amino acids: CASSFRSGTGELFF. The CDR3 DNA follows: TGTGCCAGCAGCTTCAGGAGTGGGACCGGGGAGCTGTTTTTT.

The chain employs TRBV14 and TRBJ2-3, with D perhaps matching TRBD2 (5 bases). V lost 6 bases to trimming and J lost 3 bases, with 13 bases between them. The CDR3 extends over 14 amino acids. Germline CDR1 reads SGHDN; CDR2 reads FVKESK. The CDR3 nucleotides are TGTGCCAGCAGAAGCGGCTTACCGACAGATACGCAGTATTTT. Translated, it gives CASRSGLPTDTQYF.

This clonotype was counted ten times or more. The genes are TRBV12-3 or TRBV12-4 and TRBJ2-3; 14 bases align to TRBD2. The V segment lost 5 bases and the J segment 3 bases; nucleotides outside the gene matches: 10. This CDR3 has 18 amino acids. DNA for the CDR3: TGTGCCAGCAGTCACGGACTAGCGGGAGGTCTGACGACAGATACGCAGTATTTT. This translates into CASSHGLAGGLTTDTQYF.

The V gene is TRBV29-1, the J gene TRBJ2-1, with D unresolved. Germline-derived CDR1 and CDR2 are SQVTM and ANQGSEA. The CDR3 spans 14 residues. Between the trimmed V and J ends, which lost 8 bases and 2 bases, there was a span of 16 bases. The CDR3 nucleotides read TGCAGCTTCAGACTCCTTTTGGCCTACAATGAGCAGTTCTTC. It encodes CSFRLLLAYNEQFF.

This clonotype was counted between two and nine times. The chain carries TRBV6-5 and TRBJ1-1; D call uncertain. Per germline, CDR1 MNHEY and CDR2 SVGAGI. Trimming removed 0 bases at V and 3 bases at J, with 5 bases between. The CDR3 runs to 13 residues. The CDR3 DNA reads TGTGCCAGCAGTTACTCGACCTACACTGAAGCTTTCTTT. Protein: CASSYSTYTEAFF.

The chain joins TRBV25-1 to TRBJ2-7; the match to TRBD2 covers 8 bases. Germline trimming cut 0 bases from V and 2 bases from J; bases unmatched to any gene: 6. The germline gives CDR1 MGHDK, CDR2 SYGVNS. This CDR3 region has 16 residues. CDR3 sequence reads: CASSEYRAGAPYEQYF. The CDR3 DNA sequence: TGTGCCAGCAGTGAATATAGAGCGGGGGCCCCCTACGAGCAGTACTTC.

CDR3 nucleotides: TGTGCCTGGAGTTGGACGGTAGTTAGCTCCTACAATGAGCAGTTCTTC. It specifies CAWSWTVVSSYNEQFF. The chain couples TRBV30 to TRBJ2-1; no clear D gene. This CDR3 region has 16 residues. V shed 2 bases and J shed 0 bases, with 14 bases lying between them. Germline V gene data show CDR1 as GTSNPN and CDR2 as SVGIG (reference sequence).

This clonotype was counted between two and nine times. The gene calls are TRBV7-2 and TRBJ2-5; 8 nucleotides line up with TRBD2. Germline CDR1 and CDR2: SGHTA and FQGNSA. CDR3 length: 15 residues. The V and J ends lost 1 base and 5 bases, in that order; junction bases with no gene match: 6. The CDR3 DNA reads as TGTGCCAGCAGCTTAGTGGGCGGGAGGTCTGAGACCCAGTACTTC. Protein: CASSLVGGRSETQYF.

Only one count was recorded for this clonotype. The chain combines TRBV14 with TRBJ2-7, with D perhaps assigned TRBD1 or TRBD2 (7 bases each). V lost 8 bases to trimming and J lost 6 bases, with 17 bases between them. The CDR3 runs 13 residues. Germline assignment: CDR1 SGHDN and CDR2 FVKESK. The CDR3, as DNA: TGTGCCAGCCAAAGACAGGGAGGGGGCGAGCAGTACTTC. Amino acid sequence: CASQRQGGGEQYF.

V usage is TRBV20-1 and J usage is TRBJ2-3; TRBD2 aligns across 11 bases. J lost 13 bases, V lost 2 bases, and 11 bases had no gene match. The V gene's germline CDR1 is DFQATT and CDR2 SNEGSKA (reference sequence). The CDR3 totals 14 residues. The CDR3 loop is CSARKVVLAGGEYF. In DNA form, the CDR3 reads TGCAGTGCTAGAAAGGTGGTGTTAGCGGGGGGGGAGTATTTT.

This clonotype was counted at least ten times. The chain employs TRBV29-1 and TRBJ2-5; no clear D. Trimming took 0 bases from V and 4 from J, leaving 0 bases between them. This CDR3 contains 10 residues. CDR1 and CDR2 (germline): SQVTM, ANQGSEA. CDR3 sequence (DNA): TGCAGCGTTGAAGAAGAGACCCAGTACTTC. The encoded protein is CSVEEETQYF.

This clonotype was found once. The genes are TRBV24-1 and TRBJ2-1; the D call may be TRBD1 or TRBD2 (5 bases each). V dropped 0 bases and J dropped 7 bases, with 12 bases sitting between them. Germline V gene data show CDR1 as KGHDR and CDR2 as SFDVKD. The CDR3 spans 15 residues. The CDR3 reads CATSDLPGPRNEQFF. The DNA for the CDR3 is TGTGCCACCAGTGATTTGCCGGGACCTAGGAATGAGCAGTTCTTC.

V and J are TRBV29-1 and TRBJ2-1; the match to TRBD2 covers 11 bases. Per germline, CDR1 SQVTM and CDR2 ANQGSEA. The CDR3 loop spans 14 amino acids. Losses at the gene ends were 7 bases for V and 5 bases for J; bases not matched to a gene: 7. The CDR3 sequence is CSAGTSGFNNEQFF. The CDR3 DNA follows: TGCAGCGCCGGGACTAGCGGTTTTAACAATGAGCAGTTCTTC.

In this sample, this clonotype turned up once. This chain's CDR3 is CASSLNTEGYTF. The CDR3, as DNA: TGTGCCAGCAGTCTAAACACAGAAGGCTACACCTTC. This chain links TRBV7-9 with TRBJ1-2; no reliable D call. V was trimmed by 6 bases and J by 8 bases, leaving 13 bases between them. CDR3 length equals 12 residues. Germline CDR1 SEHNR, CDR2 FQNEAQ (reference sequence).

Note on this clonotype: One end of the junction varies from germline; a read error may be responsible. The rearrangement joins TRBV15 to TRBJ2-1, with TRBD2 matching over 7 bases. Germline V lookup: CDR1 LNHNV, CDR2 YYDKDF (reference sequence). The CDR3 runs to 16 residues. The CDR3 reads CATSSGPSGSCNEQFF. The CDR3 nucleotides are TGTGCCACCAGCAGTGGGCCTAGCGGCTCCTGCAATGAGCAGTTCTTC. The full variable domain, in which reference TRBV15 and TRBJ2-1 provide the parts outside the CDR3, is DAMVIQNPRYQVTQFGKPVTLSCSQTLNHNVMYWYQQKSSQAPKLLFHYYDKDFNNEADTPDNFQSRRPNTSFCFLDIRSPGLGDTAMYLCATSSGPSGSCNEQFFGPGTRLTVL.

J is TRBJ2-1 and V is TRBV20-1, with 8 bases matching TRBD2. From germline, CDR1 is DFQATT and CDR2 SNEGSKA (reference sequence). CDR3 size: 11 residues. The V and J ends lost 5 bases and 12 bases, in that order; junction bases with no gene match: 6. CDR3 coding DNA: TGCAGTGCTGCAACTAGCGGATTGCAGTTCTTC. Translating gives CSAATSGLQFF.

This clonotype was recorded once. The chain carries TRBV4-3 and TRBJ2-5; 8 bases agree with TRBD1. CDR1 is LGHNA and CDR2 is YSLEER in the germline V gene. Unmatched junction bases numbered 9, after V lost 0 bases and J lost 6 bases. The CDR3 consists of 16 residues. The CDR3 region is CASSQERGDRGQTQYF. CDR3 nucleotide sequence: TGCGCCAGCAGCCAAGAACGGGGCGACAGGGGACAGACCCAGTACTTC.

The chain carries TRBV28 and TRBJ1-2, with 7 bases fitting TRBD1. This CDR3 spans 17 amino acids. V trimming: 8 bases; J trimming: 1 base; junction bases outside the gene matches: 16. Germline lookup yields CDR1 MDHEN and CDR2 SYDVKM. The CDR3 region has the DNA TGTGCCAGCCTTACCGGAGGGGCAGGGGGAAATAACTATGGCTACACCTTC. This sequence encodes CASLTGGAGGNNYGYTF.

This clonotype came up many times. The V and J genes are TRBV4-3 and TRBJ2-1, with 8 bases matching TRBD2. The V segment lost 0 bases and the J segment 9 bases; nucleotides outside the gene matches: 13. CDR1 and CDR2 (germline): LGHNA, YSLEER. The CDR3 is 17 residues long. The CDR3 loop is CASSQDTAGGESSEQFF. In DNA form, the CDR3 reads TGCGCCAGCAGCCAAGATACGGCGGGAGGCGAGAGTAGTGAGCAGTTCTTC.

This clonotype has only a few counts. The chain employs TRBV7-2 and TRBJ2-1; 9 nucleotides match TRBD2. The V segment lost 4 bases and the J segment 9 bases; nucleotides outside the gene matches: 10. This CDR3 region has 15 residues. Germline V lookup: CDR1 SGHTA, CDR2 FQGNSA. The CDR3 DNA reads as TGTGCCAGCAGCTCGACTAGCGGCTACAGGGGTGAGCAGTTCTTC. Translated, it gives CASSSTSGYRGEQFF.

The chain recombines TRBV20-1 with TRBJ2-1; no clear D gene. This CDR3 has 15 amino acids. Germline CDR1 reads DFQATT; CDR2 reads SNEGSKA (reference sequence). Trimming pared 5 bases from V and 8 bases from J, leaving 22 bases between. The CDR3 bases are TGCAGTGCTCACTCGGGCAGAGCAACCTTAGATGAGCAGTTCTTC. Protein sequence: CSAHSGRATLDEQFF.

V and J are TRBV12-3 or TRBV12-4 and TRBJ1-1; D is unclear. The CDR3 covers 16 residues. V was trimmed by 5 bases and J by 0 bases, leaving 16 bases between them. CDR3 loop: CASSPYRRAMNTEAFF. DNA for the CDR3: TGTGCCAGCAGTCCCTATAGAAGGGCCATGAACACTGAAGCTTTCTTT.

This chain connects TRBV3-1 to TRBJ2-7; the D gene could be TRBD1 or TRBD2 (5 bases each). Germline V CDR1 and CDR2: LGHDT, YNNKEL (reference sequence). Trimming removed 1 base from V and 7 bases from J, with 14 bases in between. The CDR3 length is 14 residues. The chain's CDR3 is CASSQVGVRREQYF. DNA for the CDR3: TGTGCCAGCAGCCAAGTGGGGGTTCGTCGAGAGCAGTACTTC.

Worth noting for this clonotype: A much larger clone differs by one base, so this may be a read error. The chain combines TRBV7-3 with TRBJ2-3; 9 bases are a match to TRBD2. Germline V gene lookup returns CDR1 SGHTA and CDR2 FQGTGA. This CDR3 region has 14 residues. Trimming took 5 bases from V and 6 from J; bases not matched to a gene: 6. CDR3: CASSVGLATDTQYF. DNA of the CDR3: TGTGCCAGCAGCGTAGGACTAGCGACGGATACGCAGTATTTT.

The CDR3 sequence is CASSQVAVGEKLFF. The CDR3 coding sequence is TGTGCCAGCAGCCAAGTGGCGGTCGGGGAAAAACTGTTTTTT. This chain connects TRBV4-2 to TRBJ1-4; unclear D gene. V shed 1 base and J shed 8 bases, with 11 bases lying between them. Germline V gene lookup returns CDR1 LGHNA and CDR2 YNFKEQ. CDR3 length: 14 amino acids.

This clonotype came up a few times. One end of the junction is discordant with germline, which a read error may explain. The chain links TRBV4-2 to TRBJ2-2, with TRBD1 as a possible D gene (7 bases). Germline V gives CDR1 LGHNA, CDR2 YNFKEQ. The CDR3 is 14 residues long. CDR3 residues: CASSPDRVGGELFF. CDR3 DNA: TGTGCCAGCAGCCCCGACAGGGTTGGCGGGGAGTTGTTTTTT.

CDR3 nucleotides: TGTGCCACCAGCAGAGCTAACGACAGGGGGGGCAATACGCAGTATTTT. Residues: CATSRANDRGGNTQYF. This chain links TRBV15 with TRBJ2-3; 9 bases are a match to TRBD1. There are 16 residues in the CDR3. V shed 1 base and J 7 bases; nucleotides not matched to a gene: 9. The germline CDR1 and CDR2 sequences are LNHNV and YYDKDF (reference sequence).

Concerning this clonotype: A much larger clone sits a single nucleotide away, making a read error possible. The chain employs TRBV6-5 and TRBJ2-5; possible D gene TRBD2, 7 bases. Germline loops: CDR1 MNHEY, CDR2 SVGAGI. This CDR3 has 14 residues. Written as DNA, the CDR3 is TGTGCCAGCAGTTCCACACAGGGAGGGGGGACCCAGAACTTC. It yields the protein CASSSTQGGGTQNF.

The genes are TRBV7-2 and TRBJ2-7; possibly TRBD2 for D (6 bases). The J call is doubtful: the DNA matches TRBJ2-5 better. The germline V gene encodes CDR1 SGHTA and CDR2 FQGNSA. CDR3 size: 14 residues. The CDR3 loop is CASSLSGTWETQYF. The CDR3 DNA follows: TGTGCCAGCAGCTTATCCGGGACTTGGGAGACCCAGTACTTC.

This clonotype was recorded only once. A much larger clone differs by one base, so this may be a read error. V is TRBV7-9 and J is TRBJ2-7, with 10 bases matching TRBD2. The CDR3 contains 18 residues. Germline loops: CDR1 SEHNR, CDR2 FQNEAQ (reference sequence). This CDR3 is CVSSPKIRLAGANNEQYF. CDR3 DNA: TGTGTCAGCAGCCCAAAAATCCGCCTAGCGGGAGCCAACAATGAGCAGTACTTC.

The CDR3 region has the DNA TGTGCCAGCAGCTCCACCGGAGGCTACACCTTC. Translated: CASSSTGGYTF. The V gene is TRBV3-1, the J gene TRBJ1-2, with D uncertain. V lost 5 bases to trimming and J lost 8 bases, with 9 bases between them. The CDR3 has 11 residues. The germline V gene has CDR1 LGHDT and CDR2 YNNKEL (reference sequence).

In this sample, this clonotype turned up a few times. This sequence joins TRBV2 and TRBJ2-5, with D possibly called TRBD1 or TRBD2 (6 bases each). Germline V gene sequence: CDR1 SNHLY, CDR2 FYNNEI. This CDR3 contains 15 residues. V lost 3 bases, J lost 1 base, and 12 bases lay in between. CDR3 sequence reads: CASSDGGQGQETQYF. CDR3 in DNA: TGTGCCAGCAGTGATGGGGGGCAAGGCCAAGAGACCCAGTACTTC.